This T cell receptor (beta chain) appears in the sequencing data of a study of a mutant IDH1 vaccine in newly diagnosed glioma. Across the whole study: Onset of vaccination occurred 4-6 weeks following radiotherapy alone, or with temozolomide cycles. Patients had received radiotherapy, temozolomide, or both previously, most receiving both.

To note about this clone: The antigen is unknown.

Produced via immunoSEQ multiplex PCR; TCRdb's table is partial and in-frame only. The sample lists about 66,000 clones, approximately 80% occurring once. Time point indicated: week 11, during vaccination. What each vaccine dose contained was 300 ug of mutant IDH1 20-mer peptide, accompanied by topical imiquimod. Diagnosis in the donors showed new WHO grade 3 or 4 astrocytomas that were IDH1-mutant and ATRX-lost. Sequencing used PBMCs, obtained from a glioma patient whose treatment included an IDH1 peptide vaccine. This TCR was recovered from a man aged 25-40 years with glioma.

As DNA, the CDR3 is TGTGCCAGCAGTAAAAAGGCACAGCCCCGTGGCTACACCTTC. Its translation: CASSKKAQPRGYTF. J is TRBJ1-2 and V is TRBV28; D is unclear. V lost 5 bases and J 7 bases, leaving 17 bases between the germline ends. The CDR3 runs 14 residues. In germline, CDR1 is MDHEN, CDR2 SYDVKM.